This entry concerns a single T cell receptor (beta chain). The antigen remains undetermined. Produced via immunoSEQ multiplex PCR; TCRdb's table is partial and in-frame only. The table shows 30,000 to 40,000 clones, with roughly nine tenths occurring only once. This specimen comes from a study of a mutant IDH1 vaccine in newly diagnosed glioma. Study-wide context: Patients got their first vaccination 4-6 weeks after radiotherapy alone, or with temozolomide cycles. Therapy received beforehand was radiotherapy, temozolomide, or both, with most patients given both. Scheduled at week 35, visit V12 preceded visit V13, held at week 47.

The length of the CDR3 is 13 residues. Trimming shortened V by 2 bases and J by 3 bases, and 9 bases separated the two germline ends. Per the germline V gene, CDR1 is SGHKS and CDR2 is YYEKEE (reference sequence). Time point reported: week 47, end of study. It was 300 ug of mutant IDH1 20-mer peptide that made up each vaccine dose, given with topical imiquimod. Each patient was administered eight vaccinations, scheduled in weeks 1, 3, 5, 7, 11, 15, 19 and 23. The material sequenced was PBMCs, taken from a glioma patient whose treatment included an IDH1 peptide vaccine. J is TRBJ2-7 and V is TRBV5-5, with a possible D match to TRBD1 (6 bases). The sequence was obtained from a man aged 40-49 years with glioma. The CDR3 here is CASSFGRGYEQYF. CDR3 bases: TGTGCCAGCAGCTTCGGCAGGGGCTACGAGCAGTACTTC.